This T cell receptor beta chain was captured in a study of T cells in Graves' hyperthyroidism and ophthalmopathy. Findings and limits, study-wide: Ophthalmopathy was identified by the model a median about six months ahead of onset. Among clonotypes expanded in thyroid above 0.001, most were also found in blood.

The CDR3 regions of TCR beta were amplified from RNA transcripts. The HTBI set primed first-round TCR CDR3 RT-PCR. TCRdb re-called the multiplex PCR reads through MiXCR, storing one row per CDR3 protein. The sample records 550,000 to 600,000 distinct CDR3 sequences, under 60% being singletons. A word on this clonotype: Its antigen is currently unknown.

Losses at the gene ends were 6 bases for V and 7 bases for J; bases not matched to a gene: 9. Germline V lookup: CDR1 MGHDK, CDR2 SYGVNS. The length of the CDR3 is 15 residues. This chain links TRBV25-1 with TRBJ1-6, with 7 positions matching TRBD1. The source of this sequence is an adult woman with Graves' disease, either hyperthyroidism or ophthalmopathy (not recorded which). Sequencing was done on a sample of peripheral blood or thyroid tissue (not recorded which). CDR3 amino acids: CASSLRTGDNSPLHF. The CDR3 coding sequence is TGTGCCAGCAGCCTCCGGACAGGAGACAATTCACCCCTCCACTTT.